This T cell receptor beta chain was retrieved from a study of shared clonotypes between healthy human individuals. Sorted-subset replicate PCR reactions contained about 200 ng DNA, corresponding to tens of thousands of T cell genomes. Using immunoSEQ multiplex PCR, the repertoire was profiled, and TCRdb retains in-frame clones only, with some absent. Of 1.4 million or so clones in the sample, 98% to 99% are singletons; the top ten hold 0.36%. The junction had 21 bases not matched to a gene; V was cut back by 3 bases and J by 10 bases. Looked up from germline, CDR1 is LNHDA and CDR2 is SQIVND (reference sequence). The CDR3 extends over 19 amino acids. Those who donated, Caucasian adults without exception, all lived in Nashville, Tennessee. From CD4+ cells came CD45RA+ naive and CD45RA-negative memory subsets.

The source is a man aged 25-45 years in good health. The sample was naive CD4+ T cells sorted from blood. Stated subset: CD45RA+ positively selected. The chain employs TRBV19 and TRBJ2-1; 10 nucleotides match TRBD1. CDR3 region: CASSIVTGGLAGKVREQFF. The CDR3 nucleotides are TGTGCCAGTAGTATTGTGACAGGGGGCTTAGCGGGAAAGGTGCGGGAGCAGTTCTTC.